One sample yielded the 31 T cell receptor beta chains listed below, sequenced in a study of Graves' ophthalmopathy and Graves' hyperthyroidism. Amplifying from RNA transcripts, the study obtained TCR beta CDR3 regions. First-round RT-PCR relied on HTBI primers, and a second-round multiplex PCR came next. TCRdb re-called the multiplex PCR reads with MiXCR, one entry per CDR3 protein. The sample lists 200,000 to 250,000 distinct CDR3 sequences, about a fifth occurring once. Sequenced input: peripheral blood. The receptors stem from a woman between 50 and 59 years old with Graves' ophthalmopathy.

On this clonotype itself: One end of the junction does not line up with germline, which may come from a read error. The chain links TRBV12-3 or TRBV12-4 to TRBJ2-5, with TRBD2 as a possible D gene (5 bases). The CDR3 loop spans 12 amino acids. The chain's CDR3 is CASSSNDPRRHF. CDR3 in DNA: TGCGCCAGCAGTTCCAACGACCCGAGGAGGCACTTC.

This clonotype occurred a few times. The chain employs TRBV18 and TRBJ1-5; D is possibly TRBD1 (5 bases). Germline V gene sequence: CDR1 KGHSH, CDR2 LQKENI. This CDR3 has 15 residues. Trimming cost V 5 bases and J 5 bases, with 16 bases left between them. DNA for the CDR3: TGTGCCAGCTCATCTGGGGACGGGCGCGATCAGCCCCAGCATTTT. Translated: CASSSGDGRDQPQHF.

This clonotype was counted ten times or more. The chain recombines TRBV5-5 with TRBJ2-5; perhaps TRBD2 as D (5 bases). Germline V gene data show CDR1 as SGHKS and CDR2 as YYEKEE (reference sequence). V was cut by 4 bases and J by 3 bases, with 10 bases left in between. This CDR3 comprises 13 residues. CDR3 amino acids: CASSRLGEETQYF. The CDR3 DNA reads TGTGCCAGCAGCCGACTGGGAGAAGAGACCCAGTACTTC.

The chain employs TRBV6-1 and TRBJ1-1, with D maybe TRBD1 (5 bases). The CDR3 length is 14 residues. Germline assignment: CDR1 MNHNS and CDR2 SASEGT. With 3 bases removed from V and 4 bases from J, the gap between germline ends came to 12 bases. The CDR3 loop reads CASSDRWGSTEAFF. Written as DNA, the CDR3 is TGTGCCAGCAGTGATCGTTGGGGGAGCACTGAAGCTTTCTTT.

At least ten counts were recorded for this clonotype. Written as DNA, the CDR3 is TGTGCCAGCAGTTTAGCCTCCGGTTTCAACACCGGGGAGCTGTTTTTT. This sequence encodes CASSLASGFNTGELFF. The chain is built from TRBV12-3 or TRBV12-4 and TRBJ2-2, with D unresolved. The CDR3 length is 16 residues. V lost 0 bases to trimming and J lost 2 bases, with 10 bases between them.

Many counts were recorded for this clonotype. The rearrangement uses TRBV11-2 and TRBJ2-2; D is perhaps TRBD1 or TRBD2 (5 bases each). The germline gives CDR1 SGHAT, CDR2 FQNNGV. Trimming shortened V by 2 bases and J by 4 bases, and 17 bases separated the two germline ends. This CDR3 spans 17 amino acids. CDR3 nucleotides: TGTGCCAGCAGCTTACGGGGTGGGGGAGTTTCCACCGGGGAGCTGTTTTTT. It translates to CASSLRGGGVSTGELFF. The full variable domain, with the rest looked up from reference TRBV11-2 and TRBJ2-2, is EAGVAQSPRYKIIEKRQSVAFWCNPISGHATLYWYQQILGQGPKLLIQFQNNGVVDDSQLPKDRFSAERLKGVDSTLKIQPAKLEDSAVYLCASSLRGGGVSTGELFFGEGSRLTVL.

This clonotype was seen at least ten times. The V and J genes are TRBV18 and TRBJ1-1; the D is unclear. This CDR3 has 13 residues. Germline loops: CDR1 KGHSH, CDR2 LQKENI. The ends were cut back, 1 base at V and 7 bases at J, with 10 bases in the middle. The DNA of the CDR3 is TGTGCCAGCTCACCACTTCAGGAGGTTGAAGCTTTCTTT. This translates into CASSPLQEVEAFF.

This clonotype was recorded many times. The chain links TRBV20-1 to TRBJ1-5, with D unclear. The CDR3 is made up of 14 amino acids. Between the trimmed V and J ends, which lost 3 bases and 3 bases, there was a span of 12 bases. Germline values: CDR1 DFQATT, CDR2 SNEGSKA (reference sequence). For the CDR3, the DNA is TGCAGTGCTAGCCTGGCCGCCCCCAATCAGCCCCAGCATTTT. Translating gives CSASLAAPNQPQHF.

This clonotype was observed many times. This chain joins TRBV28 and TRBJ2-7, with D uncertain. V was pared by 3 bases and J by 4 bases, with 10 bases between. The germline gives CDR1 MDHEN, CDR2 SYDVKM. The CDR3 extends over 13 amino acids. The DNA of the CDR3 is TGTGCCAGCAGTTTGAGTTTTCTATACGAGCAGTACTTC. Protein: CASSLSFLYEQYF.

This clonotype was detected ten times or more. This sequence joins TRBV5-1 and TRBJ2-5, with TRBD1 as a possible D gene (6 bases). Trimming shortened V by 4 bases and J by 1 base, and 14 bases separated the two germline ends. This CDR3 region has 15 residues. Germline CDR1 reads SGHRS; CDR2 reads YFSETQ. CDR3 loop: CASSVGQRSQETQYF. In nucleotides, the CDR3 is TGCGCCAGCAGCGTCGGACAGCGAAGCCAAGAGACCCAGTACTTC.

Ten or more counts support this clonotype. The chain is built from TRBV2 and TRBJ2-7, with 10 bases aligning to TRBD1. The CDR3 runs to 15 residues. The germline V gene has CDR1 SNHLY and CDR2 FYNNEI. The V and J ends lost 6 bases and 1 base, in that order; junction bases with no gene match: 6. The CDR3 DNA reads TGTGCCAGCAGCAACCCGGGACAGGGGTCCTACGAGCAGTACTTC. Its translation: CASSNPGQGSYEQYF. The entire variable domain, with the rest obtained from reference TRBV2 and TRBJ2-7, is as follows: EPEVTQTPSHQVTQMGQEVILRCVPISNHLYFYWYRQILGQKVEFLVSFYNNEISEKSEIFDDQFSVERPDGSNFTLKIRSTKLEDSAMYFCASSNPGQGSYEQYFGPGTRLTVT.

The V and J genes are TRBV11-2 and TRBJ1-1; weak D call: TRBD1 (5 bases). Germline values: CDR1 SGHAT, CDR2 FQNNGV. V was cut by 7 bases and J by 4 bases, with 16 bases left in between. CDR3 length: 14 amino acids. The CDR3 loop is CASTPGPGGTEAFF. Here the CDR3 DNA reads TGTGCCAGCACCCCCGGGCCGGGGGGCACTGAAGCTTTCTTT.

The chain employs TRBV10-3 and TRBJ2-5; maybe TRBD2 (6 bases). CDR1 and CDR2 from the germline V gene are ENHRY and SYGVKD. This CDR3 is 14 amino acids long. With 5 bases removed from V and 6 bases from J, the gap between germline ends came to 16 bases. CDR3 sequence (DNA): TGTGCCATCAGTTCGGGGGTCCAGGGACAGACCCAGTACTTC. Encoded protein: CAISSGVQGQTQYF.

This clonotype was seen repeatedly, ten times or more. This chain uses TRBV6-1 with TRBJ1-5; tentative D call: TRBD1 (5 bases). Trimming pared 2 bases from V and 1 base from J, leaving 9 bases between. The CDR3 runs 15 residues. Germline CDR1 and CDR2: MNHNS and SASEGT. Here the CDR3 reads CASSEIWGSNQPQHF. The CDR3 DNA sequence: TGTGCCAGCAGTGAAATTTGGGGGAGCAATCAGCCCCAGCATTTT.

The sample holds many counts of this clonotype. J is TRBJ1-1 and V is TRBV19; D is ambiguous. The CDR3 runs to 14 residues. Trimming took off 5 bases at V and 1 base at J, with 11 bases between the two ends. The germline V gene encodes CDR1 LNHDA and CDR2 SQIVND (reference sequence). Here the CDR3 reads CASSLKVSNTEAFF. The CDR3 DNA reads TGTGCCAGTAGTCTGAAGGTTTCGAACACTGAAGCTTTCTTT.

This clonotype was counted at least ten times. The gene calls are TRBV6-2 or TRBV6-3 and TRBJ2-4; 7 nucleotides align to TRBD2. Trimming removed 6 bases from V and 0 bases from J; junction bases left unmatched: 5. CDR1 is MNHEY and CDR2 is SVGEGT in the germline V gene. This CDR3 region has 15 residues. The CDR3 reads CASRGTTLAKNIQYF. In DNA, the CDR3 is TGTGCCAGCAGGGGGACTACTTTAGCCAAAAACATTCAGTACTTC.

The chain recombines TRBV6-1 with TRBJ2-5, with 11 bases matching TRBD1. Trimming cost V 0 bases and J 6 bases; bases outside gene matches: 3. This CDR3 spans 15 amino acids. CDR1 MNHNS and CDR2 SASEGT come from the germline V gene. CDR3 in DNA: TGTGCCAGCAGTGAAGCGGGACAGGGGGGAAAGACCCAGTACTTC. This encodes CASSEAGQGGKTQYF.

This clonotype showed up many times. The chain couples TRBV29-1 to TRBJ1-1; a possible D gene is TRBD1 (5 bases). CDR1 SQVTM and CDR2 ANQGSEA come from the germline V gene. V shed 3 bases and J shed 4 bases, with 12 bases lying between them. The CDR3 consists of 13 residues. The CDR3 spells CSVESGGGTEAFF. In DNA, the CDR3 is TGCAGCGTTGAGTCTGGCGGGGGCACTGAAGCTTTCTTT.

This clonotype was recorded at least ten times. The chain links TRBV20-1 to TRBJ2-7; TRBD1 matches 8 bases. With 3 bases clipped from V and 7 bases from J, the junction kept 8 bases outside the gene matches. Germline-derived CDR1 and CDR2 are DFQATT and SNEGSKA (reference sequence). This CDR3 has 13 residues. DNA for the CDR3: TGCAGTGCTAGGGCGGACAGGGCTTGGGAGCAGTACTTC. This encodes CSARADRAWEQYF.

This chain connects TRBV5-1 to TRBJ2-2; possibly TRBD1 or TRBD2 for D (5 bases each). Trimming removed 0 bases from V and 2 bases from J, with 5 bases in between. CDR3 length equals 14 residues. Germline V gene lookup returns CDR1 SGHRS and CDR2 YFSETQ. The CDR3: CASSLGDNTGELFF. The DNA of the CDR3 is TGCGCCAGCAGCTTGGGGGACAACACCGGGGAGCTGTTTTTT.

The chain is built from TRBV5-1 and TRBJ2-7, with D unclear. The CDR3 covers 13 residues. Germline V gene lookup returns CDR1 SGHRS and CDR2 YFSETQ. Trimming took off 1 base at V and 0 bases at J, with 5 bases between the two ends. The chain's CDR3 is CASSLLVSYEQYF. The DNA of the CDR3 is TGCGCCAGCAGCTTGTTGGTCTCCTACGAGCAGTACTTC.

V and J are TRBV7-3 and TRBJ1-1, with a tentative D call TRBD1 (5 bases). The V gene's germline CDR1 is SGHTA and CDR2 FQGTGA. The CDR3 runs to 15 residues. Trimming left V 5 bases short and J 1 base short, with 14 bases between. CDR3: CASSGHVGPNTEAFF. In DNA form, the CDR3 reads TGTGCCAGCAGCGGTCACGTGGGACCGAACACTGAAGCTTTCTTT.

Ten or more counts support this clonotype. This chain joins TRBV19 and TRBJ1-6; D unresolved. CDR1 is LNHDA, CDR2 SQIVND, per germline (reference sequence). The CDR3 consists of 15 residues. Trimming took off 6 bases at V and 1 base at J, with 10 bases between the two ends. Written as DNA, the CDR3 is TGTGCCAGTAGGAATCGGGCGTCCTATAATTCACCCCTCCACTTT. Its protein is CASRNRASYNSPLHF.

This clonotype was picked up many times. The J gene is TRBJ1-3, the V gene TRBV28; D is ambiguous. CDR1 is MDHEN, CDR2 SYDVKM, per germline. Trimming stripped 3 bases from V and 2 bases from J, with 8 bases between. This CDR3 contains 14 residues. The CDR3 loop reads CASSFALAGNTIYF. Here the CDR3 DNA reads TGTGCCAGCAGTTTCGCCCTTGCTGGAAACACCATATATTTT.

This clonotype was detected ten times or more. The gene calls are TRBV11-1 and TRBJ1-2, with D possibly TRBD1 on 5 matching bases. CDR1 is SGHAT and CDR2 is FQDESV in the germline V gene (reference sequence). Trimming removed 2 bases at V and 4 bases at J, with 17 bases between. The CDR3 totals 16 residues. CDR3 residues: CASSLYPAGLGYGYTF. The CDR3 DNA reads TGTGCCAGCAGCTTATACCCGGCAGGGTTGGGCTATGGCTACACCTTC.

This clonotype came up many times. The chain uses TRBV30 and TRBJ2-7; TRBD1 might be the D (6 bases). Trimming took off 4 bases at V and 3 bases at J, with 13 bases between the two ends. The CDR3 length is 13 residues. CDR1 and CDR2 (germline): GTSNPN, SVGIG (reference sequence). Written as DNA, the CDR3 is TGTGCCTGGACAATGGACAGATTCTACGAGCAGTACTTC. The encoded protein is CAWTMDRFYEQYF. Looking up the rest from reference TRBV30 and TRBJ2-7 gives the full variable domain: SQTIHQWPATLVQPVGSPLSLECTVEGTSNPNLYWYRQAAGRGLQLLFYSVGIGQISSEVPQNLSASRPQDRQFILSSKKLLLSDSGFYLCAWTMDRFYEQYFGPGTRLTVT.

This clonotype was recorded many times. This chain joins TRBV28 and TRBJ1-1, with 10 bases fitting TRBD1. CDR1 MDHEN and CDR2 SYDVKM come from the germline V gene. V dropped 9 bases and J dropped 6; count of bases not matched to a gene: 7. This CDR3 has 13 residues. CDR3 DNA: TGTGCCAGTCGACAGGGGGCTCTCGCTGAAGCTTTCTTT. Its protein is CASRQGALAEAFF.

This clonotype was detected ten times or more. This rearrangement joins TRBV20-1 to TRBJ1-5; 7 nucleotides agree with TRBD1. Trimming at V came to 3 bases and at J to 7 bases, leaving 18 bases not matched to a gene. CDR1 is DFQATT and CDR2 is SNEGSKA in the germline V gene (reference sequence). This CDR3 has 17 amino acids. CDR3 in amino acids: CSASQGGSTGTKQPQHF. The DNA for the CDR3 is TGCAGTGCTAGTCAGGGGGGGAGTACAGGGACCAAACAGCCCCAGCATTTT.

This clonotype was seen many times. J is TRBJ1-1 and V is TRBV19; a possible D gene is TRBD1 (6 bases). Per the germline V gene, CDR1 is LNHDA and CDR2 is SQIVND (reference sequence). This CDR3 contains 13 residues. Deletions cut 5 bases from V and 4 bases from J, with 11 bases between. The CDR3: CASSRRGSTEAFF. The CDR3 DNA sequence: TGTGCCAGTAGTCGGAGGGGGAGCACTGAAGCTTTCTTT. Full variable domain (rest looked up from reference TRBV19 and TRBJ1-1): DGGITQSPKYLFRKEGQNVTLSCEQNLNHDAMYWYRQDPGQGLRLIYYSQIVNDFQKGDIAEGYSVSREKKESFPLTVTSAQKNPTAFYLCASSRRGSTEAFFGQGTRLTVV.

CDR3 loop: CASSDFRGANTGELFF. The DNA of the CDR3 is TGTGCCAGCAGTGATTTCCGCGGAGCAAACACCGGGGAGCTGTTTTTT. The chain recombines TRBV6-1 with TRBJ2-2; D uncertain. The germline V gene encodes CDR1 MNHNS and CDR2 SASEGT. The CDR3 contains 16 residues. V lost 3 bases and J lost 2, with 13 bases in between.

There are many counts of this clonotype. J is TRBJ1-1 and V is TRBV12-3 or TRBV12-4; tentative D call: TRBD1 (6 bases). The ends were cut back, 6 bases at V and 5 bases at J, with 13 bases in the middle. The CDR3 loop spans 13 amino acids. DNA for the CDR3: TGTGCCAGCAGGATGACAGGAGGTACTGAAGCTTTCTTT. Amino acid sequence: CASRMTGGTEAFF.